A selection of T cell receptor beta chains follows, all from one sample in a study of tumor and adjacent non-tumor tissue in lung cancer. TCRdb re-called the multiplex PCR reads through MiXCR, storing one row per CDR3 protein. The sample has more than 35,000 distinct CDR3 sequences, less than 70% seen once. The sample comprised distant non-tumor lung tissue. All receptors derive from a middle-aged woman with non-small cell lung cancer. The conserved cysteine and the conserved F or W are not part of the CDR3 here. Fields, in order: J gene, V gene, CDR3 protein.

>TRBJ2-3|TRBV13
ASASEGTDTQY
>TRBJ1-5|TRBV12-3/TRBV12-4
TSSFKGDINQPQH
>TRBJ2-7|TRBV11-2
ASSLELAGDSNEQY
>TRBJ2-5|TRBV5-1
ASSPLRGETQY
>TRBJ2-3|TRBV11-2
VSSLVGSTVTQY
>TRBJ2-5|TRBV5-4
ASSQTGDQETQH
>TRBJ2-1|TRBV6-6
ASSATSGMSPYNEQF
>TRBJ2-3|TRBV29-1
SARDFNTDMRY
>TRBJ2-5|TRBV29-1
SDEDGKGLQETQY
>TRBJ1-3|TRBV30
AWGRNSGNTIY
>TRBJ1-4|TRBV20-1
SATPTGSNEKLF
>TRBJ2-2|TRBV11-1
ASSLNILAGAAGELF
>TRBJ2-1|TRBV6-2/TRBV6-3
VSSYLGWGEQF
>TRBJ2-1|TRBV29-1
SVEVAGGINEQF
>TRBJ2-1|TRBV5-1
ASIPGETYNEQF
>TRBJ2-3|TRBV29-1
SVDIRSTDTQY
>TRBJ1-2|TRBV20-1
SASQGGMSQDGYT
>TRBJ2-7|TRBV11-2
ASSLGPQGRAYEQY
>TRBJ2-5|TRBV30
AWSTLPRADRY
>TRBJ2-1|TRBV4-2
ASSQDNMGVSREQF
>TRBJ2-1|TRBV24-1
ATRPSGYNEQF
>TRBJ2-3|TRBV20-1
SASGDPDTQY
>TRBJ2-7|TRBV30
AWSVKGQGPYEQY
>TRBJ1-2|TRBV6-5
ASSYSSGQGLNGYT
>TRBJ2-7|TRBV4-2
ANSQDAAPQGFEQY
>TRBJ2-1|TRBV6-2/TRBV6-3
ASSKGVGGNEQF
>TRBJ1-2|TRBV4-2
ASSQGQLYGYT
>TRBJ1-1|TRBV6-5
ASSYSRQGETF
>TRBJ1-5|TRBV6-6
ANRQGGQPQH
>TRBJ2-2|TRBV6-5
SGSYSKLAGVTTGELF
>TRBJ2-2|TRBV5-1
ASSLVGTGASNSGEPF
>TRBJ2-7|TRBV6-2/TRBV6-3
TSNPGLAGEHEQY
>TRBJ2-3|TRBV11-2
ASSPLTGGTDTQY
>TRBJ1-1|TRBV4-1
ASTQVLGFPGTEAF
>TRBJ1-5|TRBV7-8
ASTQGPWGDNQPQH
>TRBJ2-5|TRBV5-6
ASSLIGHEETQY
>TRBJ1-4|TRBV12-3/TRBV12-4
ASSSGIVFGEKLF
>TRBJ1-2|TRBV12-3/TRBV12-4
AGSFLPENYGYT
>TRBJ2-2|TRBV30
AWSERVETGELF
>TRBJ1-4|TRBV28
ASCEGFNEKLF